Here is one TCR beta chain with its context. The CDR3 has 15 residues. J lost 5 bases, V lost 6 bases, and 12 bases had no gene match. Per the germline V gene, CDR1 is LNHDA and CDR2 is SQIVND (reference sequence). This sample is drawn from a study of blood T cell repertoires in COVID-19. Turning to the study itself: Samples taken during acute and convalescent COVID-19 were collected in the United States, Italy and Spain.

Source study methods: From reference gene primer amplification, estimates of nucleated cell counts were derived. The repertoire was sequenced with immunoSEQ multiplex PCR; TCRdb's copy has only in-frame clones and lacks some. V and J calls plus clone size are reproduced from that table; the DNA served to infer D and trimming. The sample lists 70,000 to 95,000 clones; under 95% were seen once. The source material was peripheral blood. The source of this sequence is a woman in her forties or fifties in a cohort sampled during active COVID-19. This rearrangement joins TRBV19 to TRBJ1-2; 7 nucleotides align to TRBD1. The CDR3 loop is CASRANRDRPYGYTF. The CDR3 DNA sequence: TGTGCCAGTAGGGCGAACCGGGACAGACCTTATGGCTACACCTTC.